A single sample is the source of the 2 T cell receptor beta chains below, sequenced in a study of T cell responses to AZD1222 COVID-19 vaccine. The protocol was immunoSEQ multiplex PCR, while the TCRdb copy is restricted to in-frame clones and leaves out a portion. The data contain roughly 160,000 clones, 80% to 95% of them seen just once; the ten biggest clones take up 1.6%. The sample in question was peripheral blood, obtained on day 0 of AZD1222 vaccination. These receptors were taken from an adult in good health.

The rearrangement uses TRBV4-2 and TRBJ2-1; D might be TRBD2 (5 bases). Germline V CDR1 and CDR2: LGHNA, YNFKEQ. The CDR3 is 14 residues long. The V end lost 1 base, the J end lost 7 bases, and 11 bases lay between the germline ends. CDR3 sequence reads: CASSQGPDSNEQFF. In nucleotides, the CDR3 is TGTGCCAGCAGCCAAGGCCCGGACTCTAATGAGCAGTTCTTC.

A single count supports this clone. CDR3 amino acids: CASSLGGSSNYGYTF. CDR3 coding DNA: TGCGCCAGCAGCTTAGGGGGATCTTCTAACTATGGCTACACCTTC. The chain links TRBV5-1 to TRBJ1-2, with D tentatively TRBD1 (6 bases). Germline-derived CDR1 and CDR2 are SGHRS and YFSETQ. The CDR3 runs 15 residues. The V end was cut by 2 bases, the J end by 0 bases, with 11 bases between.